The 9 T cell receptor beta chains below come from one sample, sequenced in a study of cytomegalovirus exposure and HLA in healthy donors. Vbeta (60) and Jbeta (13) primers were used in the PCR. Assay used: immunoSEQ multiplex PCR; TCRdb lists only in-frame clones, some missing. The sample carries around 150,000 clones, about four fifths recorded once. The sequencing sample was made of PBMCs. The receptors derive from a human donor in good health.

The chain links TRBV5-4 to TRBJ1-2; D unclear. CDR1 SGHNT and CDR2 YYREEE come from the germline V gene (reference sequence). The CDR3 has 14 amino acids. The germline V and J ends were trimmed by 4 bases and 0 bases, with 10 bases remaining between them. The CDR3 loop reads CASSQHQSNYGYTF. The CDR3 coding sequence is TGTGCCAGCAGCCAACACCAGTCTAACTATGGCTACACCTTC.

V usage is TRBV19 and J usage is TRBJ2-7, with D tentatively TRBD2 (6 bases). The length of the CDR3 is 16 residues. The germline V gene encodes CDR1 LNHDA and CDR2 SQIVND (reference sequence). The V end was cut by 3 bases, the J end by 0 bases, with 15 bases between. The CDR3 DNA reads TGTGCCAGTAGTATTTACGGGAGTAGCGGCTCCTACGAGCAGTACTTC. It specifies CASSIYGSSGSYEQYF.

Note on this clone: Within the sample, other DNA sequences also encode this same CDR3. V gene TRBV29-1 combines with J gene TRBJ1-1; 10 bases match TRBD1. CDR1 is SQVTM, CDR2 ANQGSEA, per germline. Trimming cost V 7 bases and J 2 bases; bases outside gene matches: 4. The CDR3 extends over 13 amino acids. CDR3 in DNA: TGCAGCGCGAGGACAGGGGGTAACACTGAAGCTTTCTTT. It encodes CSARTGGNTEAFF. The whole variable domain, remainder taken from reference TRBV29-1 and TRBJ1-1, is SAVISQKPSRDICQRGTSLTIQCQVDSQVTMMFWYRQQPGQSLTLIATANQGSEATYESGFVIDKFPISRPNLTFSTLTVSNMSPEDSSIYLCSARTGGNTEAFFGQGTRLTVV.

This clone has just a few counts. The CDR3 loop reads CASSSSIRLNTGELFF. In nucleotides, the CDR3 is TGTGCCAGCAGCTCCTCGATCAGACTAAACACCGGGGAGCTGTTTTTT. This chain connects TRBV5-4 to TRBJ2-2; D is possibly TRBD2 (5 bases). The CDR3 covers 16 residues. Trimming shortened V by 3 bases and J by 2 bases, and 14 bases separated the two germline ends. Germline V CDR1 and CDR2: SGHNT, YYREEE (reference sequence).

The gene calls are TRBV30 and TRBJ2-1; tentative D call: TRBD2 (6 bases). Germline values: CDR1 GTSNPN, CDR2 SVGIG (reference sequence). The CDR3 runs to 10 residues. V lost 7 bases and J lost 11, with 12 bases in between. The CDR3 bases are TGTGCCTCTAGGGAGGTCAAGCAGTTCTTC. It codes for CASREVKQFF.

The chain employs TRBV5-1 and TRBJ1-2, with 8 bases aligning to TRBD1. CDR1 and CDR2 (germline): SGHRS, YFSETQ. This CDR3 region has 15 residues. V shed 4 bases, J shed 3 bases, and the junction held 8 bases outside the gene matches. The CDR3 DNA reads TGCGCCAGCAGCGTAGAAGGACAGGGAGACTATGGCTACACCTTC. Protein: CASSVEGQGDYGYTF.

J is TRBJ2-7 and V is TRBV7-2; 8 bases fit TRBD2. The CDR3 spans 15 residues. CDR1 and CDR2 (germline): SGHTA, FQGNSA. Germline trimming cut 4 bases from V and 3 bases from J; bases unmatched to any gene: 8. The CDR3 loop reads CASSSNPGLVYEQYF. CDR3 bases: TGTGCCAGCAGCTCTAACCCGGGACTAGTCTACGAGCAGTACTTC.

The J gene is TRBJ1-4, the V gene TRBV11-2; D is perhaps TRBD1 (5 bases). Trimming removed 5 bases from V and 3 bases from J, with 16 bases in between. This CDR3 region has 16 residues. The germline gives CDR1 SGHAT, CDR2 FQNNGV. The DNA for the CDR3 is TGTGCCAGCAGCCCCGCCGGGGGGGGACCTAATGAAAAACTGTTTTTT. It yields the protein CASSPAGGGPNEKLFF.

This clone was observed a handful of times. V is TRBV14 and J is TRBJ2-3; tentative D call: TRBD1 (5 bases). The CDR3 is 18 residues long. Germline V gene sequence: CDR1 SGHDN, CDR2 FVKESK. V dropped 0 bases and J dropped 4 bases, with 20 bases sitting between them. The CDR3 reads CASSQDERWTHGADTQYF. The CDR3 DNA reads TGTGCCAGCAGCCAAGACGAGAGGTGGACACACGGAGCAGATACGCAGTATTTT.